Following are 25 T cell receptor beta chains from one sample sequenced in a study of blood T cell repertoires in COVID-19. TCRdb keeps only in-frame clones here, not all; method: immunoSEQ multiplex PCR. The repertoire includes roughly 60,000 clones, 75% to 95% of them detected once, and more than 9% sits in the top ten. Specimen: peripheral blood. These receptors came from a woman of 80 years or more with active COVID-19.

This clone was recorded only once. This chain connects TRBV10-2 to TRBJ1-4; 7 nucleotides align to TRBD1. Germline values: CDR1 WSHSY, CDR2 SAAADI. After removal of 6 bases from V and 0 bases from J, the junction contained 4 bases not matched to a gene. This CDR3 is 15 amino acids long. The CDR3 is CASRATGTTNEKLFF. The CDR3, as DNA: TGCGCCAGCAGGGCGACAGGGACAACTAATGAAAAACTGTTTTTT.

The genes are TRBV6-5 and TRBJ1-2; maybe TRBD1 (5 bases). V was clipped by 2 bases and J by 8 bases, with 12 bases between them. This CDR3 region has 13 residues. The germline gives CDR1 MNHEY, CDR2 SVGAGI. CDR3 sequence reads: CASSYVAQGGYTF. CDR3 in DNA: TGTGCCAGCAGTTACGTGGCGCAGGGAGGCTACACCTTC.

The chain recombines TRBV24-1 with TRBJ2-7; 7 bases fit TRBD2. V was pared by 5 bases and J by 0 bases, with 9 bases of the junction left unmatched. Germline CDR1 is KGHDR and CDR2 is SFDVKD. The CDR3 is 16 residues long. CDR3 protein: CATSGRGGLNSYEQYF. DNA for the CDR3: TGTGCCACCAGTGGCCGGGGAGGGCTAAACTCCTACGAGCAGTACTTC.

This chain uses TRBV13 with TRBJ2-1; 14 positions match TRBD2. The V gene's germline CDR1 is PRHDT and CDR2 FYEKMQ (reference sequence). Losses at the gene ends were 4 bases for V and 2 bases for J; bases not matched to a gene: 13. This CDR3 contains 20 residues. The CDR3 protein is CASSSTLALTSGGAYNEQFF. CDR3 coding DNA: TGTGCCAGCAGCTCCACCCTTGCCCTGACTAGCGGGGGGGCCTACAATGAGCAGTTCTTC.

CDR3 loop: CASSLKRGYQTYEQYF. CDR3 bases: TGTGCCAGCAGCTTAAAGCGGGGGTACCAAACCTACGAGCAGTACTTC. The gene calls are TRBV7-2 and TRBJ2-7; the match to TRBD2 covers 8 bases. The V gene's germline CDR1 is SGHTA and CDR2 FQGNSA. The CDR3 consists of 16 residues. V was pared by 2 bases and J by 2 bases, with 8 bases of the junction left unmatched.

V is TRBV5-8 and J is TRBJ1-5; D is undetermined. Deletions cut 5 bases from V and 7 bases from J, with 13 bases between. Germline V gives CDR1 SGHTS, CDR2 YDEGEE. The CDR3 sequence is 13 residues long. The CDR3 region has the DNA TGTGCCAGCAGTTTCGTCCGGAGCCAGCCCCAGCATTTT. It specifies CASSFVRSQPQHF.

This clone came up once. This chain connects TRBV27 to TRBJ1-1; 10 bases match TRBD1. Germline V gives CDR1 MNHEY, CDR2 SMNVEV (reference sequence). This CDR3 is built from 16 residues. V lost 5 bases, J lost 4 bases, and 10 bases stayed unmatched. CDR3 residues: CASSPARDRGGTEAFF. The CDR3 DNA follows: TGTGCCAGCAGTCCAGCCCGGGACAGGGGAGGCACTGAAGCTTTCTTT.

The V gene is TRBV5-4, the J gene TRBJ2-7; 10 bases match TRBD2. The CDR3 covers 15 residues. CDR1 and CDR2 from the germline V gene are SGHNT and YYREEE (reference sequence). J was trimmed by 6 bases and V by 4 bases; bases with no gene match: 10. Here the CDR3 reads CASSAPLAGAPEQYF. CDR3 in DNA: TGTGCCAGCAGCGCCCCTCTAGCGGGAGCCCCCGAGCAGTACTTC.

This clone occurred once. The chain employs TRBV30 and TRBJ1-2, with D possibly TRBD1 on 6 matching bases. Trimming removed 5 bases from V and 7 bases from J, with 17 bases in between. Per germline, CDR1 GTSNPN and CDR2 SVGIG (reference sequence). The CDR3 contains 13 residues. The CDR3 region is CAWERGGLLGYTF. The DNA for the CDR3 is TGTGCCTGGGAGAGGGGGGGGCTACTTGGCTACACCTTC. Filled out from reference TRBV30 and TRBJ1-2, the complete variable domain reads SQTIHQWPATLVQPVGSPLSLECTVEGTSNPNLYWYRQAAGRGLQLLFYSVGIGQISSEVPQNLSASRPQDRQFILSSKKLLLSDSGFYLCAWERGGLLGYTFGSGTRLTVV.

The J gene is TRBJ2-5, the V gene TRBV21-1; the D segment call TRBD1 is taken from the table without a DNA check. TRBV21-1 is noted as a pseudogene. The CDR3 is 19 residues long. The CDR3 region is CASSDEPGQGGKGQETQYF. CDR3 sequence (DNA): TGTGCCAGCAGCGACGAACCGGGACAGGGGGGAAAGGGCCAAGAGACCCAGTACTTC.

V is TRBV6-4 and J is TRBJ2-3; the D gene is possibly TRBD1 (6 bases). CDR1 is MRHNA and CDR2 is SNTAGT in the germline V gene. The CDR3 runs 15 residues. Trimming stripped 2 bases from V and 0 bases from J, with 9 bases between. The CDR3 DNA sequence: TGTGCCAGCAGTGACGGGACATTGAGCACAGATACGCAGTATTTT. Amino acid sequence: CASSDGTLSTDTQYF.

DNA of the CDR3: TGTGCCAGCAGCCCCCGCGGGAGCGGGGGGATAGAGACCCAGTACTTC. Translation gives CASSPRGSGGIETQYF. The genes are TRBV9 and TRBJ2-5; 9 nucleotides agree with TRBD2. The germline V gene has CDR1 SGDLS and CDR2 YYNGEE. The CDR3 runs to 16 residues. J gave up 4 bases and V 4 bases, and 11 bases lay outside the gene matches.

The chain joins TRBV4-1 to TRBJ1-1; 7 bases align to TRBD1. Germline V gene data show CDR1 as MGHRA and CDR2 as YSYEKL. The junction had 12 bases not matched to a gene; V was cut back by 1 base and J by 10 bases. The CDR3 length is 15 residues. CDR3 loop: CASSQAFSGGIGAFF. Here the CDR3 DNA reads TGCGCCAGCAGCCAAGCTTTTTCAGGGGGGATTGGAGCTTTCTTT.

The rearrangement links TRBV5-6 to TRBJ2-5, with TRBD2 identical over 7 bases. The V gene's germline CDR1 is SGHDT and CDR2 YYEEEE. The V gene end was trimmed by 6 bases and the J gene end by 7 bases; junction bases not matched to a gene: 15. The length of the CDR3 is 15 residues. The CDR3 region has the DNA TGTGCCAGCATCATCTGGGGACTACACACTGGGACCCAGTACTTC. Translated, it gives CASIIWGLHTGTQYF. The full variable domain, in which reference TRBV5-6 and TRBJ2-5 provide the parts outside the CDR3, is DAGVTQSPTHLIKTRGQQVTLRCSPKSGHDTVSWYQQALGQGPQFIFQYYEEEERQRGNFPDRFSGHQFPNYSSELNVNALLLGDSALYLCASIIWGLHTGTQYFGPGTRLLVL.

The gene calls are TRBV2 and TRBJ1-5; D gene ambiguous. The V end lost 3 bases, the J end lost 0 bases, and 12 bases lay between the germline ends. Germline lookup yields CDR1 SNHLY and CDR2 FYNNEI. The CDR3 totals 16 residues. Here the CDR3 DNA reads TGTGCCAGCAGTGATCTAGCCTACAATAGCAATCAGCCCCAGCATTTT. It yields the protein CASSDLAYNSNQPQHF.

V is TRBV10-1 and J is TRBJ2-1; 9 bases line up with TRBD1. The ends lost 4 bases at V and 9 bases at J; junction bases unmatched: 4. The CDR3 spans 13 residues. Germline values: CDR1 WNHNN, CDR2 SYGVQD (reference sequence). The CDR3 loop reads CASSGGTGLEQFF. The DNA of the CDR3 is TGCGCCAGCAGTGGGGGGACAGGGCTTGAGCAGTTCTTC.

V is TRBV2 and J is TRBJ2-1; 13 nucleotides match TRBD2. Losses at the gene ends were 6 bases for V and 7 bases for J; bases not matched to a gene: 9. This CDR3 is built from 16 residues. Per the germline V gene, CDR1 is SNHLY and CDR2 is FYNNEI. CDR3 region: CASRVRTSGGQNEQFF. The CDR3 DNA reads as TGTGCCAGCAGGGTCCGGACTAGCGGGGGACAGAATGAGCAGTTCTTC. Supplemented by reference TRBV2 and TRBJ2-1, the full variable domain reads EPEVTQTPSHQVTQMGQEVILRCVPISNHLYFYWYRQILGQKVEFLVSFYNNEISEKSEIFDDQFSVERPDGSNFTLKIRSTKLEDSAMYFCASRVRTSGGQNEQFFGPGTRLTVL.

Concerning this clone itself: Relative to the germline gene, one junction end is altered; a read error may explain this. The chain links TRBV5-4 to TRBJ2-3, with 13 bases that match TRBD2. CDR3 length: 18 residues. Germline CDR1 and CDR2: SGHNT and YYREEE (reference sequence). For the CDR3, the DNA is TGTGCCAGCAGGTTGGGACTAGCGGGAATTTCTAGCACAGATACGCAGTATTTT. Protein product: CASRLGLAGISSTDTQYF.

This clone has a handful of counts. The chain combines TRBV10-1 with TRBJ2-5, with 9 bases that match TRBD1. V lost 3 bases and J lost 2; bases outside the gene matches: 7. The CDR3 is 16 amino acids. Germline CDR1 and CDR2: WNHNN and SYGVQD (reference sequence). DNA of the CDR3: TGCGCCAGCAGTGATGTTAGAGGGACAGGGCAAGAGACCCAGTACTTC. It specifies CASSDVRGTGQETQYF.

The CDR3, as DNA: TGTGCCAGCAGTCTACAGGGGGGAGAGACCCAGTACTTC. Translation: CASSLQGGETQYF. The rearrangement uses TRBV6-6 and TRBJ2-5, with TRBD1 identical over 8 bases. V was clipped by 5 bases and J by 4 bases; unmatched bases: 3. CDR3 length equals 13 residues. Germline CDR1 and CDR2: MNHNY and SVGAGI (reference sequence).

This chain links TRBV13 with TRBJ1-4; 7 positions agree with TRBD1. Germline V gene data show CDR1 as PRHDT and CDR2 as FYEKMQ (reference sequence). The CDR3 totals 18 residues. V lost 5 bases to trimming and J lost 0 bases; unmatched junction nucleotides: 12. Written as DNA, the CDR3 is TGTGCCAGCAGCCCTACTCCGAGACAGGGAGCAACTAATGAAAAACTGTTTTTT. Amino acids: CASSPTPRQGATNEKLFF.

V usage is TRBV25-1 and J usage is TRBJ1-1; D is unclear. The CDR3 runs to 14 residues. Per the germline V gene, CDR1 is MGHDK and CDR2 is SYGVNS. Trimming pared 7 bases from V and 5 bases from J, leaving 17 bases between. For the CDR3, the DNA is TGTGCCAGCACCAACCCGACGGGCGGGACTGAAGCTTTCTTT. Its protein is CASTNPTGGTEAFF.

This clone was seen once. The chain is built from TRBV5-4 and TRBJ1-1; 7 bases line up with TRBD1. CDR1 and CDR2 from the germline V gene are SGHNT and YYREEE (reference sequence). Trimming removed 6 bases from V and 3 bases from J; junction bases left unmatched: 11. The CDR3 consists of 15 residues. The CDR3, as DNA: TGTGCCAGCACCCCCACCGGGACAGAGTACACTGAAGCTTTCTTT. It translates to CASTPTGTEYTEAFF.

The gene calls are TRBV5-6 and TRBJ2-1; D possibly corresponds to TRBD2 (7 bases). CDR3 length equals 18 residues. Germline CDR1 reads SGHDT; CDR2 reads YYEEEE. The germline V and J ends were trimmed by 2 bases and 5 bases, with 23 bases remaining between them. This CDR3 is CASSLGGGGGSKNNEQFF. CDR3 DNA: TGTGCCAGCAGCTTAGGGGGTGGCGGCGGGAGTAAGAACAATGAGCAGTTCTTC.

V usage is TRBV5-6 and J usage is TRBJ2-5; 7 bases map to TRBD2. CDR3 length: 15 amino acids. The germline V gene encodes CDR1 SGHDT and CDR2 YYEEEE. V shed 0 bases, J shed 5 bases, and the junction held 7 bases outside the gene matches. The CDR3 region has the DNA TGTGCCAGCAGCTTGGCCGGGGGGATGAGGGAGACCCAGTACTTC. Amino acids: CASSLAGGMRETQYF.